The clone carrying this TCR beta chain was found a few times. Its matching antigen is unknown. This sample was taken from a study of identical twins. Overall study findings and caveats: Within cord blood, abundant beta clonotypes carried fewer insertions, but memory repertoires showed no such trend. One should note that invariant MAIT and iNKT cells could partly confound zero-insertion analyses.

The CDR3 is 15 amino acids. With V trimmed by 6 bases and J by 5 bases, 8 bases remained unmatched. TCRdb itself ran the 5' RACE reads through MiXCR, one entry per CDR3 protein. The table lists 1.5 million to 2 million distinct CDR3 sequences, under 35% of them singletons, with 0.25% to 0.3% in the top ten. Sequencing was done on a sample of cord blood. This receptor was obtained from a newborn girl in good health. The chain joins TRBV12-3 or TRBV12-4 to TRBJ2-3; 10 bases are a match to TRBD2. CDR3 protein: CASRVRGLARDTQYF. The CDR3 DNA reads TGTGCCAGCAGGGTTAGGGGACTAGCGCGAGATACGCAGTATTTT.